This TCR beta chain was identified during a study of blood T cell repertoires in COVID-19. Study-level background: Acute and convalescent COVID-19 samples came from the United States, Italy and Spain. In each case, the material was cDNA or gDNA derived from T cells, B-cell-depleted T cells, or PBMCs.

V trimming: 4 bases; J trimming: 4 bases; junction bases outside the gene matches: 8. Looked up from germline, CDR1 is SGHRS and CDR2 is YFSETQ. CDR3 size: 16 residues. Authors' data handling: Estimation of nucleated cell counts relied on the amplification of reference gene primers. Using immunoSEQ multiplex PCR, the repertoire was profiled, and TCRdb retains in-frame clones only, with some absent. V and J calls and clone size come straight from that table; D and trimming were deduced from the DNA. The sample lists 300,000 to 350,000 clones, 80% to 90% occurring once. The age range of participants was about 18 to 90 years, with residence in about two dozen US areas.

Sequenced input: PBMCs or T cells enriched from blood (not recorded which). The sequence was collected from a woman in her forties with acute COVID-19. This rearrangement joins TRBV5-1 to TRBJ2-1, with TRBD1 matching 10 bases. CDR3 protein: CASSLRTGGVYNEQFF. The CDR3 DNA reads as TGCGCCAGCAGCCTACGGACAGGGGGGGTATACAATGAGCAGTTCTTC.